This record concerns one TCR beta chain sequence. These data come from a study of blood T cell repertoires in COVID-19. Study background: Sites in the United States, Italy and Spain provided acute and convalescent COVID-19 samples. PBMCs, B-cell-depleted T cells, or T cells provided the cDNA or gDNA that made up the material.

In the source study's methods: The authors estimated nucleated cell counts from reference gene primer amplification. Some clones are missing from TCRdb's copy, which holds only in-frame ones; the method was immunoSEQ multiplex PCR. From that table come the V and J calls and clone size; the DNA was used to work out D and trimming. The table lists about 170,000 clones, approximately 90% of them singletons. Germline assignment: CDR1 MGHDK and CDR2 SYGVNS. This CDR3 comprises 13 residues. Trimming stripped 4 bases from V and 3 bases from J, with 9 bases between. The chain joins TRBV25-1 to TRBJ2-5; a weak D match, TRBD1 (6 bases). The sequencing sample was made of peripheral blood. This receptor was obtained from a man aged 18 to 35 with active or convalescent COVID-19. DNA of the CDR3: TGTGCCAGCAGTGGAACAGGGAAAGAGACCCAGTACTTC. Amino acid sequence: CASSGTGKETQYF.